This TCR beta chain was captured in a study of graft-versus-host responses after intestinal transplantation. Findings and caveats of the study: Patients who carried graft-donor T cell macrochimerism also had high graft-versus-host to host-versus-graft clonal ratios in their allografts.

Method: immunoSEQ multiplex PCR; TCRdb's copy keeps in-frame clones and lacks some. The data contain approximately 89,000 clones, 90% to 95% of them singletons. By its share, this clone is medium-sized. Its antigen is not identified. Sequenced here: unstimulated CD8+ T cells sorted from spleen or lymph node cells, sampled before transplant. This receptor was taken from a human donor who was the organ donor for an intestinal transplant.

In DNA, the CDR3 is TGTGCTAGTGGTTCCAACCCAGCGGGAGGGGTCACCGGGGAGCTGTTTTTT. Its protein is CASGSNPAGGVTGELFF. The chain is built from TRBV12-5 and TRBJ2-2, with 10 positions matching TRBD2. The CDR3 spans 17 residues. The germline gives CDR1 LGHNT, CDR2 FRNRAP. The junction had 9 bases not matched to a gene; V was cut back by 4 bases and J by 4 bases.